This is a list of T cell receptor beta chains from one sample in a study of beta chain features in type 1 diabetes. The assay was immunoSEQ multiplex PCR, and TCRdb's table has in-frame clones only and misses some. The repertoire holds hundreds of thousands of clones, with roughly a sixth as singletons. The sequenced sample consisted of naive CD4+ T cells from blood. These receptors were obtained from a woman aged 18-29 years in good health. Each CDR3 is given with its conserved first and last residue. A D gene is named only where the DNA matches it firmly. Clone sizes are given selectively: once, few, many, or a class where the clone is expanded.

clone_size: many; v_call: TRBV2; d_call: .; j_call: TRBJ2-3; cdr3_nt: TGTGCCAGCAGTTACACAGATACGCAGTATTTT; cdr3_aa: CASSYTDTQYF
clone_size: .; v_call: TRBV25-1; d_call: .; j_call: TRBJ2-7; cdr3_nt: TGTGCCAGCAGTGGACCAACCACATACGAGCAGTACTTC; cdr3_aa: CASSGPTTYEQYF
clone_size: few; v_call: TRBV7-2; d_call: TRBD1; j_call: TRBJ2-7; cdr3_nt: TGTGCCAGCAGCCCTGAGACAGGGGGCTCACAGTACTTC; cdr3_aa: CASSPETGGSQYF
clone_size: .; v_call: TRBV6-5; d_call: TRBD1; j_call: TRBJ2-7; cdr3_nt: TGTGCCAGCAGCCTGGACAGGGATTACGAGCAGTACTTC; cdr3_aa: CASSLDRDYEQYF
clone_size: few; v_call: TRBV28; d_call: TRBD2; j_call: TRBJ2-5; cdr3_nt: TGTGCCAGCAGTAATCGGGACTACCACCGGCAGACCCAGTACTTC; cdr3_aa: CASSNRDYHRQTQYF
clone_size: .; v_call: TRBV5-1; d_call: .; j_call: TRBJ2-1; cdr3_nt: TGCGCCAGCAGCTTGGTCTTGGGCAATGAGCAGTTCTTC; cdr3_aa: CASSLVLGNEQFF
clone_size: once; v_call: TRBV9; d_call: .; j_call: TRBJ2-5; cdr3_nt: TGTGCCAGCAGCGTGATCGGCATAACTGGCGAGACCCAGTACTTC; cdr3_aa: CASSVIGITGETQYF
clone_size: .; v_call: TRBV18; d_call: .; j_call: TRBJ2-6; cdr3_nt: TGTGCCAGCTCACCGGTTGGAAGCTCTGGGGCCAACGTCCTGACTTTC; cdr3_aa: CASSPVGSSGANVLTF
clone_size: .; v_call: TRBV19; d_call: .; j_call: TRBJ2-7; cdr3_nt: TGTGCCAGTAGTATACCAGCGGCAGGGCCCTACTACGAGCAGTACTTC; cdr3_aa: CASSIPAAGPYYEQYF
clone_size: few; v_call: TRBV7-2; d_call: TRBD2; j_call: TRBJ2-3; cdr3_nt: TGTGCCAGCAGCTCGACTAGCCGATACACAGATACGCAGTATTTT; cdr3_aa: CASSSTSRYTDTQYF
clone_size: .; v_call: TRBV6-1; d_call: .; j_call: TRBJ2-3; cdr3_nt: TGTGCCAGCAGTGACCAAGCGGCGGGCACAGATACGCAGTATTTT; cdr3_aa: CASSDQAAGTDTQYF
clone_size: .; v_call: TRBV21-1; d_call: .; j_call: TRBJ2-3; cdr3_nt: TGTGCCAGCAGCCGACCGGGGACAGGGGAGGATACGCAGTATTTT; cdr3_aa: CASSRPGTGEDTQYF
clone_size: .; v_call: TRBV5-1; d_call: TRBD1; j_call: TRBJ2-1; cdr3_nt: TGCGCCAGCAGCTTGGGGGACAGCTACAATGAGCAGTTCTTC; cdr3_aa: CASSLGDSYNEQFF
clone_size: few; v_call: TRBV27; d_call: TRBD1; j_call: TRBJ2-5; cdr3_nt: TGTGCCAGCAGTAAGACACCTCCGTCTGCGACAGGGGATCGGGAGACCCAGTACTTC; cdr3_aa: CASSKTPPSATGDRETQYF
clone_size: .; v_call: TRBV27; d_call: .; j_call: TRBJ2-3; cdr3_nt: TGTGCCAGCAGTTTATCATTGCTCCGCACAGATACGCAGTATTTT; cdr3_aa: CASSLSLLRTDTQYF
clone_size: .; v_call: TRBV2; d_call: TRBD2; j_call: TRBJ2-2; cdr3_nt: TGTGCCAGCACGGCGGGGGGACCCTTCACCGGGGAGCTGTTTTTT; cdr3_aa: CASTAGGPFTGELFF
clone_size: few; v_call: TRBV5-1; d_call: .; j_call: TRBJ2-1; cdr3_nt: TGCGCCAGCAGACTAGTCAGTGAGCAGTTCTTC; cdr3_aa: CASRLVSEQFF
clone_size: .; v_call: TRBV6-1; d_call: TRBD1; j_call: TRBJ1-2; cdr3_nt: TGTGCCAGCAGTGAACTGACAGGGTGGTATGGCTACACCTTC; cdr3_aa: CASSELTGWYGYTF
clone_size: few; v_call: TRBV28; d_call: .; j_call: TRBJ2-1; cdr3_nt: TGTGCCAGCAGTTTAATACCCCAGGGGCAGTTCTTC; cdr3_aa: CASSLIPQGQFF
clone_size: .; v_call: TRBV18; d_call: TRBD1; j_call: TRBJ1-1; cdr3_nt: TGTGCCAGCTCTCCCCGGGACAGGGTAGGTGAAGCTTTCTTT; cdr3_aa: CASSPRDRVGEAFF
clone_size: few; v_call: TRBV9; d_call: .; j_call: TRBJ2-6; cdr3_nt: TGTGCCAGCAGCGTAACGGGAAGCTCTGGGGCCAACGTCCTGACTTTC; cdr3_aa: CASSVTGSSGANVLTF
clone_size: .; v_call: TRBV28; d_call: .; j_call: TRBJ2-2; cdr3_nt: TGTGCCAGCAGGCCACCCGGCGGGGAGCTGTTTTTT; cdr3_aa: CASRPPGGELFF
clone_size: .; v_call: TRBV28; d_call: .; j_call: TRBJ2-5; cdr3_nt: TGTGCCAGCAGTCCTATTCGGGTGCGGGAAGAGACCCAGTACTTC; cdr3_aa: CASSPIRVREETQYF
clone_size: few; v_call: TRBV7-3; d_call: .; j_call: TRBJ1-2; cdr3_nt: TGTGCCAGCAGCGCGGACAGCTCCAACGGCTACACCTTC; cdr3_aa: CASSADSSNGYTF
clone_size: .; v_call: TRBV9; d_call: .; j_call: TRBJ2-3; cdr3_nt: TGTGCCAGCAGCGTAGCGGGCAGCACAGATACGCAGTATTTT; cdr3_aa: CASSVAGSTDTQYF